This TCR beta chain originates from a study of post-analysis software for immune sequencing data. Study overall: Both relapsing-remitting and secondary progressive multiple sclerosis featured among the disease courses, as did progressive-relapsing multiple sclerosis. Study-level points and caveats: Controls showed lower frequencies than patients for roughly 5 TRBV segments, and TRBV5-6, TRBV5-1 and TRBV20-1 were among these. Controls showed significantly higher normalized Chao1 diversity than did multiple sclerosis patients.

Trimming left V 3 bases short and J 3 bases short, with 15 bases between. Germline lookup yields CDR1 LNHDA and CDR2 SQIVND (reference sequence). The CDR3 sequence is 15 residues long. Libraries were made from TCR beta cDNA, and they carried unique molecular identifiers. Using its own MiXCR run on the PCR reads, TCRdb lists one record per CDR3 protein. The sample records around 190,000 distinct CDR3 sequences, 25% to 30% being singletons. With respect to this clonotype: As yet, its antigen is unknown.

Sequenced input: blood. The chain recombines TRBV19 with TRBJ2-7, with D perhaps matching TRBD1 or TRBD2 (6 bases each). The sequence came from a girl aged 2 to 17 with multiple sclerosis. Written as DNA, the CDR3 is TGTGCCAGTAGTATCGTACGGGGGCCTCACTACGAGCAGTACTTC. Protein sequence: CASSIVRGPHYEQYF.